This paragraph reports one TCR beta chain. Antigen specificity is unknown. The sample contains more than one DNA sequence encoding this CDR3. This specimen comes from a study of shared clonotypes between healthy human individuals. Study-wide points: The genetic and exposure-history diversity represented was limited by few donors. Exclusively blood specimens were collected; tissue repertoires likely differ.

The input for sorted-subset replicate PCRs was 150 to 200 ng DNA, 25,000 to 35,000 T cell genomes. Libraries were prepared by immunoSEQ multiplex PCR; TCRdb keeps only in-frame clonotypes and omits some of them. This sample has under 600,000 clones, with approximately 97% found just once. Trimming shortened V by 4 bases and J by 0 bases, and 10 bases separated the two germline ends. From germline, CDR1 is MDHEN and CDR2 SYDVKM. The CDR3 is made up of 14 amino acids. Source material: naive CD4+ T cells sorted from blood. Subset defined: CD45RA+ positively selected. The sequence came from a woman in her 30s in good health. The chain recombines TRBV28 with TRBJ2-7; perhaps D is TRBD1 or TRBD2 (5 bases each). DNA of the CDR3: TGTGCCAGCAGTTCTTTGGGGGTCTCCTACGAGCAGTACTTC. It encodes CASSSLGVSYEQYF.